Listed below are T cell receptor beta chains from one sample, sequenced in a study of blood T cells in healthy people across ages. TCRdb re-analysed the 5' RACE reads in MiXCR, keeping a single row per CDR3 protein. The repertoire has 1,800,000 or so distinct CDR3 sequences, 39% of them found once; the top ten carry about 21%. Input material: blood. Receptor source: a human donor in good health. The CDR3 runs from the conserved cysteine through the conserved F or W. The D gene is left open where the match is weak. Rows give clone size only sometimes, using once, few, many, or a class for an expanded clone.

V	size	D	J	CDR3	DNA
TRBV20-1	few	NA	TRBJ2-1	CSARPLTSRDEQFF	TGCAGTGCTAGGCCCCTTACTTCTAGGGATGAGCAGTTCTTC
TRBV28	NA	TRBD1	TRBJ1-4	CASSGDSAREKLFF	TGTGCCAGCAGCGGGGACAGTGCTCGTGAAAAACTGTTTTTT
TRBV28	NA	NA	TRBJ1-5	CASSLETADNQPQHF	TGTGCCAGCAGTTTAGAGACAGCGGACAATCAGCCCCAGCATTTT
TRBV7-9	few	TRBD1	TRBJ2-1	CAGSYRQGNYNEQFF	TGTGCCGGCAGCTACCGACAGGGTAACTACAATGAGCAGTTCTTC
TRBV20-1	NA	TRBD2	TRBJ2-1	CSAARGGRNEQFF	TGCAGTGCTGCACGGGGGGGCCGAAATGAGCAGTTCTTC
TRBV29-1	NA	NA	TRBJ1-1	CSVEAAVGGTEAFF	TGCAGCGTTGAAGCGGCAGTTGGTGGCACTGAAGCTTTCTTT
TRBV7-6	few	TRBD2	TRBJ2-2	CASSLFGLAGSGELFF	TGTGCCAGCAGCTTATTTGGCCTAGCGGGGTCCGGGGAGCTGTTTTTT
TRBV15	few	NA	TRBJ2-5	CATKFLNERYF	TGTGCCACCAAATTTCTGAATGAGCGGTACTTC
TRBV20-1	NA	NA	TRBJ2-5	CSASLAELQETQYF	TGCAGTGCATCACTAGCAGAGCTCCAAGAGACCCAGTACTTC
TRBV20-1	few	NA	TRBJ1-2	CSAPGLGGYTF	TGCAGTGCCCCGGGGTTAGGTGGCTACACCTTC
TRBV5-1	NA	NA	TRBJ2-5	CASSFVGGGPEETQYF	TGCGCCAGCAGCTTCGTTGGAGGGGGGCCTGAAGAGACCCAGTACTTC
TRBV20-1	NA	TRBD1	TRBJ1-5	CSAEPWDRVRQPQHF	TGCAGTGCTGAACCCTGGGACAGGGTTCGTCAGCCCCAGCATTTT
TRBV6-1	few	NA	TRBJ1-4	CASTPTGTERHREKLFF	TGTGCCAGCACCCCCACCGGGACGGAGAGACACCGAGAAAAACTGTTTTTT
TRBV20-1	few	TRBD1	TRBJ2-3	CSATGTGNTDTQYF	TGCAGTGCTACAGGGACAGGGAATACAGATACGCAGTATTTT
TRBV12-5	NA	NA	TRBJ1-1	CASGLGGSTEAFF	TGTGCTAGTGGTTTGGGGGGTTCCACTGAAGCTTTCTTT